This T cell receptor (beta chain) was documented in a study of T cells of healthy individuals. This clonotype was recorded at least ten times. CDR1 SGDLS and CDR2 YYNGEE come from the germline V gene. The CDR3 extends over 15 amino acids. V lost 5 bases and J 2 bases, leaving 11 bases between the germline ends. TCRdb called the 5' RACE reads again in MiXCR, with one record for every CDR3 protein. The sample holds about 82,000 distinct CDR3 sequences; around 5.1% are singletons and the top ten take roughly 7.5%. The TCR comes from a female donor in good health. This rearrangement joins TRBV9 to TRBJ1-6, with D uncertain. CDR3 residues: CASRAGQTYNSPLHF. The DNA of the CDR3 is TGTGCCAGCAGGGCGGGTCAGACCTATAATTCACCCCTCCACTTT.